This TCR beta chain is drawn from a study of T cell repertoires in cytomegalovirus infection. Study-level information: The authors used CMV epitopes that were HLA-C-restricted (recently identified) and HLA-B-restricted (well studied). Shared public TCR beta signatures pointed to both CMV infection and a matching HLA type. General study findings and limits: CMV carriers with the relevant HLA were identified by cumulative public TCR beta family frequency. Ex vivo, HLA-C-restricted CMV-specific TCR beta clonotypes prevailed over the rest of the response.

TCRdb processed the reads anew with MiXCR; each CDR3 protein has one entry. The sample shows about 920,000 distinct CDR3 sequences, about a third of them seen only once. A note on this clonotype: Its antigen is currently unknown. One end of the junction does not line up with germline, which may come from a read error.

In germline, CDR1 is SNHLY, CDR2 FYNNEI. This CDR3 comprises 14 residues. Material: cultured CD8+ T cells from PBMCs, obtained from culture after CMV antigen stimulation. The clonotype comes from a human donor in good health (CMV status not recorded). Some clones in this sample may be carry-over from other donors' samples. The chain combines TRBV2 with TRBJ2-7; D ambiguous. The chain's CDR3 is CASTKRHHSYEQYF. In DNA, the CDR3 is TGTGCTAGCACCAAAAGACACCACTCCTACGAGCAGTACTTC.